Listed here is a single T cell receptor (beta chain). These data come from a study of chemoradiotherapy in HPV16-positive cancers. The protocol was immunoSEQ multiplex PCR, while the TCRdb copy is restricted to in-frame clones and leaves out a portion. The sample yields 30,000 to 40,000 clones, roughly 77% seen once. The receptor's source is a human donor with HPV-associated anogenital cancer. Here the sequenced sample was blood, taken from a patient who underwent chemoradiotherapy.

The chain's CDR3 is CASSLRGGFWNEQFF. For the CDR3, the DNA is TGTGCCAGCAGCTTGCGGGGGGGATTCTGGAATGAGCAGTTCTTC. This chain links TRBV5-6 with TRBJ2-1, with 8 bases fitting TRBD2. The CDR3 has 15 residues. CDR1 and CDR2 from the germline V gene are SGHDT and YYEEEE. The trim removed 1 base at V and 7 bases at J, leaving 7 bases unmatched.